The 8 T cell receptor beta chains listed next were all sequenced from one sample in a study of human T cells and chemical hapten exposure. MiXCR was run by TCRdb on the RACE reads, yielding one entry per CDR3 protein. The repertoire holds roughly 100,000 distinct CDR3 sequences, with roughly 8.5% as singletons. The time point: healthy volunteer bleed at 2 weeks. RNA extraction used unfractionated whole blood as the source of total RNA. Sequencing input: whole blood. These receptors all come from a female donor in good health. Some clones in this sample may be carry-over from other donors' samples.

In its sample, this clonotype was seen a few times. This chain joins TRBV20-1 and TRBJ2-7; either TRBD1 or TRBD2 may supply D (5 bases each). V lost 7 bases and J 2 bases, leaving 18 bases between the germline ends. The CDR3 consists of 14 residues. CDR1 and CDR2 (germline): DFQATT, SNEGSKA (reference sequence). The CDR3 is CSGGTGASTYEQYF. The CDR3 nucleotides are TGCAGTGGGGGAACCGGGGCCTCCACCTACGAGCAGTACTTC.

The chain uses TRBV29-1 and TRBJ2-1, with D maybe TRBD1 (5 bases). The CDR3 is 12 residues long. Germline V lookup: CDR1 SQVTM, CDR2 ANQGSEA. V was cut by 2 bases and J by 6 bases, with 8 bases left in between. CDR3 bases: TGCAGCGTTGAACGCAGGGTCAATGAGCAGTTCTTC. Translating it yields CSVERRVNEQFF.

The chain's CDR3 is CASSSDRVYTEAFF. The CDR3, as DNA: TGTGCCAGCTCATCGGACAGGGTGTACACTGAAGCTTTCTTT. The rearrangement uses TRBV18 and TRBJ1-1, with 8 bases fitting TRBD1. Trimming at V came to 5 bases and at J to 3 bases, leaving 5 bases not matched to a gene. CDR1 is KGHSH, CDR2 LQKENI, per germline. The CDR3 sequence is 14 residues long. Full variable domain (outside the CDR3, taken from reference TRBV18 and TRBJ1-1): NAGVMQNPRHLVRRRGQEARLRCSPMKGHSHVYWYRQLPEEGLKFMVYLQKENIIDESGMPKERFSAEFPKEGPSILRIQQVVRGDSAAYFCASSSDRVYTEAFFGQGTRLTVV.

The chain links TRBV3-1 to TRBJ2-3; D possibly uses TRBD1 or TRBD2 (5 bases each). Trimming cost V 6 bases and J 5 bases, with 18 bases left between them. The CDR3 consists of 15 residues. Germline V CDR1 and CDR2: LGHDT, YNNKEL (reference sequence). CDR3 nucleotide sequence: TGTGCCAGCAGTCCGGGGCAGGATAGAGGAGATACGCAGTATTTT. Protein product: CASSPGQDRGDTQYF.

This clonotype appeared many times. The V and J genes are TRBV25-1 and TRBJ2-1; 10 bases match TRBD2. CDR3 length equals 15 residues. The J segment lost 10 bases and the V segment lost 1 base, leaving 7 bases of the junction unmatched. CDR1 MGHDK and CDR2 SYGVNS come from the germline V gene. The CDR3 DNA reads TGTGCCAGCAGTGAATCCTCTAGCGGGAGTAGAGAGCAGTTCTTC. Its protein product is CASSESSSGSREQFF.

The J gene is TRBJ2-1, the V gene TRBV10-3, with 10 bases identical to TRBD1. Germline CDR1 is ENHRY and CDR2 is SYGVKD. The V gene end was trimmed by 3 bases and the J gene end by 6 bases; junction bases not matched to a gene: 5. This CDR3 contains 15 residues. The CDR3 DNA follows: TGTGCCATCAGTGACCCGGGACAGGGGAGCAATGAGCAGTTCTTC. Amino acids: CAISDPGQGSNEQFF.

The chain recombines TRBV19 with TRBJ1-1; no clear D gene. V was pared by 1 base and J by 4 bases, with 10 bases between. CDR1 is LNHDA, CDR2 SQIVND, per germline (reference sequence). CDR3 size: 14 residues. The CDR3 region is CASSIGSVGTEAFF. The CDR3 region has the DNA TGTGCCAGTAGTATAGGCAGCGTGGGCACTGAAGCTTTCTTT. The entire variable domain, with the rest obtained from reference TRBV19 and TRBJ1-1, is as follows: DGGITQSPKYLFRKEGQNVTLSCEQNLNHDAMYWYRQDPGQGLRLIYYSQIVNDFQKGDIAEGYSVSREKKESFPLTVTSAQKNPTAFYLCASSIGSVGTEAFFGQGTRLTVV.

This clonotype was seen a few times. The chain recombines TRBV29-1 with TRBJ2-1; 9 positions match TRBD1. The CDR3 consists of 16 residues. Germline lookup yields CDR1 SQVTM and CDR2 ANQGSEA. Losses at the gene ends were 5 bases for V and 3 bases for J; bases not matched to a gene: 11. CDR3 DNA sequence: TGCAGCGTTAACGAACAGGGGGCGGGAGACTACAATGAGCAGTTCTTC. Translating it yields CSVNEQGAGDYNEQFF.